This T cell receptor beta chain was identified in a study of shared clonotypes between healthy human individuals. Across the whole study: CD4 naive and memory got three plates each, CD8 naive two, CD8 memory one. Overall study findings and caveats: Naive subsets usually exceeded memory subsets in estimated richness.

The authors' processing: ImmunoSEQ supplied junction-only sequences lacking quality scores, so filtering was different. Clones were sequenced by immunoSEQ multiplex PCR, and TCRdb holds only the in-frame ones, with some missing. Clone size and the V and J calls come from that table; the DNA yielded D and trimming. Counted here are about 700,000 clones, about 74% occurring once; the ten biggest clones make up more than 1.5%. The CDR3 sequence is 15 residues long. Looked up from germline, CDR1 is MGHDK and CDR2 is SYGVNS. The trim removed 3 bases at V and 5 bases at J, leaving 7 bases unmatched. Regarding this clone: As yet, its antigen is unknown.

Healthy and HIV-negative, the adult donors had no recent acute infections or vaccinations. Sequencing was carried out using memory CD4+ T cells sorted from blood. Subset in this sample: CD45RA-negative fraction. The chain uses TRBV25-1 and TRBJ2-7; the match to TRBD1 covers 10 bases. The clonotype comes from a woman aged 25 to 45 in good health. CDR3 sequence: CASSDNGDRGNEQYF. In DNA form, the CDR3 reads TGTGCCAGCAGTGACAATGGGGACAGGGGCAACGAGCAGTACTTC.